The rows below give T cell receptor beta chains drawn from one sample of a study of T cell responses to AZD1222 COVID-19 vaccine. TCRdb's table, derived via immunoSEQ multiplex PCR, lists solely in-frame clones and lacks some. The data contain 100,000 to 120,000 clones, 85% to 95% of them singletons. The source material was peripheral blood, sampled on day 0 of AZD1222 vaccination. Source of these receptors: an adult in good health. Both conserved end residues are part of each CDR3. A D gene is named only where the DNA matches it firmly. Some rows have no size entry. The others give once, few or many, or a class for an expanded clone.

- | - | TRBJ2-3 | TRBV18 | CASSPGQLSTDTQYF | TGTGCCAGCTCACCAGGACAGTTAAGCACAGATACGCAGTATTTT
- | once | TRBJ2-1 | TRBV2 | CASSQEIDNEQFF | TGTGCCAGCAGTCAGGAGATTGACAATGAGCAGTTCTTC
- | once | TRBJ1-5 | TRBV19 | CASSKGSSNQPQHF | TGTGCCAGTAGTAAGGGGTCGAGCAATCAGCCCCAGCATTTT
- | - | TRBJ1-2 | TRBV27 | CASSFGGADGYTF | TGTGCCAGCAGTTTCGGGGGGGCTGATGGCTACACCTTC
- | - | TRBJ2-1 | TRBV7-2 | CASSLESRPQFF | TGTGCCAGCAGCTTAGAGTCGCGACCGCAGTTCTTC
- | - | TRBJ2-1 | TRBV11-2 | CASSYGTRDYNEQFF | TGTGCCAGCAGCTACGGGACTCGGGACTACAATGAGCAGTTCTTC
- | - | TRBJ1-1 | TRBV29-1 | CSVESGLKGEAFF | TGCAGCGTTGAGTCAGGATTGAAGGGCGAAGCTTTCTTT
TRBD1 | - | TRBJ1-4 | TRBV5-1 | CASSKGQEEEKLFF | TGCGCCAGCAGCAAGGGACAGGAGGAGGAAAAACTGTTTTTT
TRBD1 | - | TRBJ1-5 | TRBV19 | CASSMGTGISNQPQHF | TGTGCCAGTAGTATGGGGACAGGGATTAGCAATCAGCCCCAGCATTTT
- | - | TRBJ2-7 | TRBV27 | CASSWAGKHEQYF | TGTGCCAGCAGTTGGGCAGGGAAGCACGAGCAGTACTTC
- | - | TRBJ1-5 | TRBV19 | CASSIEGSGQPQHF | TGTGCCAGTAGTATTGAGGGCTCGGGCCAGCCCCAGCATTTT
- | - | TRBJ2-7 | TRBV25-1 | CASSKPGLKQYEQYF | TGTGCCAGCAGTAAACCGGGACTCAAACAATACGAGCAGTACTTC
- | - | TRBJ1-4 | TRBV7-9 | CASSLGGGRYGEKLFF | TGTGCCAGCAGCTTAGGTGGGGGGCGTTATGGCGAAAAACTGTTTTTT
- | - | TRBJ1-2 | TRBV28 | CASSPPNREAGYTF | TGTGCCAGCAGTCCCCCCAACCGGGAGGCTGGCTACACCTTC
TRBD1 | - | TRBJ1-6 | TRBV3-1/TRBV3-2 | CASSQSGGNSPLHF | TGTGCCAGCAGCCAATCAGGGGGTAATTCACCCCTCCACTTT
- | once | TRBJ1-1 | TRBV10-3 | CAISGPGAGTEAFF | TGTGCCATCAGTGGTCCGGGGGCAGGCACTGAAGCTTTCTTT
- | - | TRBJ2-2 | TRBV18 | CASELGGGELFF | TGTGCCAGCGAGCTTGGAGGCGGGGAGCTGTTTTTT
TRBD1 | - | TRBJ1-1 | TRBV5-1 | CASSLATGGQAFF | TGCGCCAGCAGCTTGGCAACAGGGGGACAAGCTTTCTTT
- | - | TRBJ1-6 | TRBV3-1/TRBV3-2 | CASRREGSYNSPLHF | TGTGCCAGCCGGCGAGAGGGCTCCTATAATTCACCCCTCCACTTT
- | - | TRBJ2-2 | TRBV6-5 | CASRAGVGNTGELFF | TGTGCCAGCAGAGCGGGTGTGGGGAACACCGGGGAGCTGTTTTTT
- | once | TRBJ1-6 | TRBV6-5 | CASNSANSYNSPLHF | TGTGCCAGCAATAGTGCTAACTCCTATAATTCACCCCTCCACTTT
TRBD1 | - | TRBJ1-2 | TRBV4-2 | CASSQQTTGNYGYTF | TGTGCCAGCAGCCAACAAACGACAGGGAACTATGGCTACACCTTC
TRBD1 | - | TRBJ1-1 | TRBV6-5 | CASSYWDSTEAFF | TGTGCCAGCAGTTACTGGGACAGCACTGAAGCTTTCTTT
- | - | TRBJ1-6 | TRBV11-2 | CASSFNNSPLHF | TGTGCCAGCAGTTTCAATAATTCACCCCTCCACTTT
- | - | TRBJ2-2 | TRBV6-5 | CASSYAQSTGELFF | TGTGCCAGCAGTTACGCACAGTCTACCGGGGAGCTGTTTTTT
- | - | TRBJ2-7 | TRBV2 | CASSEQTHEQYF | TGTGCCAGCAGTGAACAGACCCACGAGCAGTACTTC
- | - | TRBJ1-1 | TRBV6-5 | CASSYGGEGEAFF | TGTGCCAGCAGTTACGGGGGAGAGGGAGAAGCTTTCTTT
TRBD1 | - | TRBJ1-2 | TRBV19 | CASSETSGGANYGYTF | TGTGCCAGTAGTGAGACTTCAGGGGGCGCGAACTATGGCTACACCTTC
- | - | TRBJ1-1 | TRBV30 | CAWSVQLEGEAFF | TGTGCCTGGAGTGTACAATTGGAAGGTGAAGCTTTCTTT
- | - | TRBJ2-3 | TRBV28 | CGLTSTDTQYF | TGCGGGCTAACTAGCACAGATACGCAGTATTTT
TRBD1 | - | TRBJ2-1 | TRBV7-6 | CASSPGTGNFNEQFF | TGTGCCAGCAGCCCCGGGACAGGGAATTTCAATGAGCAGTTCTTC
- | - | TRBJ1-3 | TRBV11-2 | CASSFRRGSGNTIYF | TGTGCCAGCAGCTTCCGCAGGGGCTCTGGAAACACCATATATTTT
- | - | TRBJ1-1 | TRBV7-9 | CASSLEGRNTEAFF | TGTGCCAGCAGCTTAGAAGGGAGGAACACTGAAGCTTTCTTT
- | - | TRBJ1-2 | TRBV3-1/TRBV3-2 | CASSQALWGPGYTF | TGTGCCAGCAGCCAAGCGTTATGGGGGCCCGGCTACACCTTC
- | - | TRBJ2-1 | TRBV9 | CASSPDGNNEQFF | TGTGCCAGCAGCCCAGACGGGAACAATGAGCAGTTCTTC
TRBD1 | - | TRBJ1-6 | TRBV30 | CAWADRGGSPLHF | TGTGCCTGGGCGGACAGGGGAGGGTCACCCCTCCACTTT
- | - | TRBJ1-2 | TRBV3-1/TRBV3-2 | CASRSRGELQGYTF | TGTGCCAGCAGATCTAGGGGGGAACTCCAGGGCTACACCTTC
- | - | TRBJ2-1 | TRBV6-4 | CASSTQGSYNEQFF | TGTGCCAGCAGTACACAGGGCTCCTACAATGAGCAGTTCTTC
- | - | TRBJ1-2 | TRBV11-3 | CASSLKGVGYGYTF | TGTGCCAGCAGCTTAAAGGGAGTCGGCTATGGCTACACCTTC
- | - | TRBJ1-2 | TRBV3-1/TRBV3-2 | CASSQMTVNYGYTF | TGTGCCAGCAGCCAAATGACAGTGAACTATGGCTACACCTTC
TRBD1 | - | TRBJ1-1 | TRBV19 | CASSRTGTANTEAFF | TGTGCCAGTAGCAGGACCGGGACAGCGAACACTGAAGCTTTCTTT
- | - | TRBJ2-7 | TRBV19 | CASSPGANSEQYF | TGTGCCAGTAGCCCAGGGGCGAACTCGGAGCAGTACTTC
TRBD1 | once | TRBJ2-7 | TRBV14 | CASSHYGQGYEQYF | TGTGCCAGCAGCCACTACGGACAGGGCTACGAGCAGTACTTC
- | - | TRBJ1-2 | TRBV2 | CASSGGGYTF | TGTGCCAGCAGTGGAGGGGGCTACACCTTC
- | - | TRBJ2-3 | TRBV24-1 | CATSDPGPNTQYF | TGTGCCACCAGTGACCCCGGCCCAAATACGCAGTATTTT
- | - | TRBJ2-3 | TRBV19 | CASSKQGTDTQYF | TGTGCCAGTAGTAAACAGGGCACAGATACGCAGTATTTT
TRBD2 | - | TRBJ2-7 | TRBV2 | CASSRGSGGYEQYF | TGTGCCAGCAGTCGGGGGTCGGGGGGCTACGAGCAGTACTTC
- | - | TRBJ2-7 | TRBV5-1 | CASSLGDSYYEQYF | TGCGCCAGCAGCTTGGGAGACTCATACTACGAGCAGTACTTC
- | - | TRBJ1-2 | TRBV11-2 | CASSLEAGPKYGYTF | TGTGCCAGCAGCTTAGAGGCAGGGCCTAAGTATGGCTACACCTTC
TRBD1 | - | TRBJ1-2 | TRBV7-9 | CASSLVRRTGPFFYGYTF | TGTGCCAGCAGCTTAGTTCGCCGGACAGGGCCCTTCTTCTATGGCTACACCTTC
- | - | TRBJ2-3 | TRBV27 | CASSLAADRDTQYF | TGTGCCAGCAGTTTAGCTGCGGATCGAGATACGCAGTATTTT
TRBD2 | - | TRBJ2-1 | TRBV7-3 | CASSSRGGNEQFF | TGTGCCAGCAGCTCCCGGGGGGGCAATGAGCAGTTCTTC
- | - | TRBJ1-1 | TRBV10-3 | CAISETMRPWAFF | TGTGCCATCAGTGAGACCATGAGACCTTGGGCTTTCTTT